The 11 T cell receptor beta chains in this list originate from one sample, sequenced in a study of cytomegalovirus exposure and HLA in healthy donors. Primers included in the PCR were 60 Vbeta and 13 Jbeta primers. The assay was immunoSEQ multiplex PCR, and TCRdb's table has in-frame clones only and misses some. This sample has 150,000 to 200,000 clones; 82% occur once, and the top ten carry around 1.5%. Sequenced: PBMCs. These receptors were obtained from a girl under 18 in good health and CMV-seropositive.

The chain couples TRBV27 to TRBJ2-5; 7 bases line up with TRBD1. J was trimmed by 1 base and V by 5 bases; bases with no gene match: 7. Per germline, CDR1 MNHEY and CDR2 SMNVEV (reference sequence). CDR3 length: 15 residues. CDR3 bases: TGTGCCAGCAGTCTGGGGGACAGATTCCAAGAGACCCAGTACTTC. Its translation: CASSLGDRFQETQYF.

The rearrangement joins TRBV28 to TRBJ2-1, with D maybe TRBD2 (6 bases). V was pared by 4 bases and J by 7 bases, with 8 bases between. The CDR3 has 12 amino acids. Germline V lookup: CDR1 MDHEN, CDR2 SYDVKM. The CDR3 is CASSSSVNEQFF. The CDR3 nucleotides are TGTGCCAGCAGTTCTAGCGTGAATGAGCAGTTCTTC. The complete variable domain, with remaining parts taken from reference TRBV28 and TRBJ2-1, reads DVKVTQSSRYLVKRTGEKVFLECVQDMDHENMFWYRQDPGLGLRLIYFSYDVKMKEKGDIPEGYSVSREKKERFSLILESASTNQTSMYLCASSSSVNEQFFGPGTRLTVL.

The chain joins TRBV5-5 to TRBJ2-1; TRBD2 matches 8 bases. V lost 4 bases and J lost 2; bases outside the gene matches: 5. The CDR3 totals 15 residues. Germline V gene lookup returns CDR1 SGHKS and CDR2 YYEKEE (reference sequence). The CDR3 DNA reads TGTGCCAGCAGCCGCGGGGGGTATGCCTACAATGAGCAGTTCTTC. Amino acid sequence: CASSRGGYAYNEQFF.

V gene TRBV6-6 combines with J gene TRBJ2-7; tentatively, D is TRBD2 (5 bases). The CDR3 sequence is 14 residues long. Germline V gene sequence: CDR1 MNHNY, CDR2 SVGAGI (reference sequence). V lost 6 bases and J lost 0, with 12 bases in between. CDR3 sequence reads: CASSPSGPSYEQYF. CDR3 nucleotide sequence: TGTGCCAGCAGCCCCAGCGGACCCTCCTACGAGCAGTACTTC.

Only a few counts were recorded for this clone. The chain carries TRBV14 and TRBJ1-2, with TRBD1 matching 7 bases. The CDR3 is 17 amino acids. Germline trimming cut 4 bases from V and 3 bases from J; bases unmatched to any gene: 14. Germline V gives CDR1 SGHDN, CDR2 FVKESK. The DNA of the CDR3 is TGTGCCAGCAGCCCTACCCTTCGACAGGGCTCAGACTATGGCTACACCTTC. Translation: CASSPTLRQGSDYGYTF.

This CDR3 is CASRLWGPGTDTQYF. For the CDR3, the DNA is TGTGCCAGCAGGCTCTGGGGCCCGGGCACAGATACGCAGTATTTT. The V and J genes are TRBV2 and TRBJ2-3; a weak D match, TRBD1 (5 bases). Germline V CDR1 and CDR2: SNHLY, FYNNEI. The CDR3 runs to 15 residues. Trimming took off 6 bases at V and 1 base at J, with 14 bases between the two ends.

The chain employs TRBV7-8 and TRBJ2-2; weak D call: TRBD2 (7 bases). This CDR3 spans 14 amino acids. CDR1 is SGHVS, CDR2 FQNEAQ, per germline. Between the trimmed V and J ends, which lost 8 bases and 9 bases, there was a span of 19 bases. The CDR3 DNA reads TGTGCCAGCCGAACAGGGCGGGGGTCGTGGGAGCTGTTTTTT. The encoded protein is CASRTGRGSWELFF.

The V gene is TRBV13, the J gene TRBJ1-1, with TRBD1 matching 9 bases. Losses at the gene ends were 5 bases for V and 5 bases for J; bases not matched to a gene: 9. The germline CDR1 and CDR2 sequences are PRHDT and FYEKMQ (reference sequence). The CDR3 runs 15 residues. For the CDR3, the DNA is TGTGCCAGCAGCGAGGCGGGACAGGGAAGGACTGAAGCTTTCTTT. It specifies CASSEAGQGRTEAFF.

The table lists this clone with a few counts. The rearrangement links TRBV18 to TRBJ2-3; the D gene is possibly TRBD1 (6 bases). Germline V gene data show CDR1 as KGHSH and CDR2 as LQKENI. V shed 3 bases and J shed 3 bases, with 16 bases lying between them. This CDR3 is built from 16 residues. The CDR3 here is CASSPRGSWVTDTQYF. In nucleotides, the CDR3 is TGTGCCAGCTCACCCAGGGGTAGCTGGGTAACAGATACGCAGTATTTT.

The CDR3 DNA follows: TGTGCCAGCAGCTTATCTACTAGCGGGCTACTCACAGATACGCAGTATTTT. Translated: CASSLSTSGLLTDTQYF. The rearrangement joins TRBV11-1 to TRBJ2-3, with 9 bases matching TRBD2. From germline, CDR1 is SGHAT and CDR2 FQDESV (reference sequence). The CDR3 totals 17 residues. V was pared by 2 bases and J by 2 bases, with 8 bases of the junction left unmatched.

This clone was found a few times. V gene TRBV13 combines with J gene TRBJ2-1, with D maybe TRBD2 (5 bases). The CDR3 is 16 residues long. V was trimmed by 1 base and J by 2 bases, leaving 12 bases between them. From germline, CDR1 is PRHDT and CDR2 FYEKMQ (reference sequence). CDR3 sequence: CASSLVGDSAYNEQFF. CDR3 DNA: TGTGCCAGCAGCTTAGTCGGCGATAGCGCCTACAATGAGCAGTTCTTC.